Each of the 9 T cell receptor beta chains below was sequenced from the same sample in a study of blood T cell repertoires in COVID-19. TCRdb's table, derived via immunoSEQ multiplex PCR, lists solely in-frame clones and lacks some. The sample records roughly 300,000 clones, roughly 85% being singletons. Material for sequencing was peripheral blood. The receptors derive from a human donor in a cohort sampled during active COVID-19.

V gene TRBV3-1 (or the pseudogene TRBV3-2) combines with J gene TRBJ1-1, with 8 bases aligning to TRBD1. Unmatched junction bases numbered 8, after V lost 1 base and J lost 1 base. Germline assignment: CDR1 LGHDT and CDR2 YNNKEL (reference sequence). The CDR3 sequence is 17 residues long. The CDR3 coding sequence is TGTGCCAGCAGCCAAGTTTGGACAGGGCGTTCGAACACTGAAGCTTTCTTT. This codes for CASSQVWTGRSNTEAFF.

This clone appeared a single time. V is TRBV7-9 and J is TRBJ2-6; no definite D call. V was cut by 11 bases and J by 0 bases, with 14 bases left in between. This CDR3 is 15 amino acids long. Per germline, CDR1 SEHNR and CDR2 FQNEAQ (reference sequence). The CDR3 DNA reads TGTGCCTCAGCATGGCGGAACTCTGGGGCCAACGTCCTGACTTTC. Its protein is CASAWRNSGANVLTF.

The chain couples TRBV19 to TRBJ1-4; D perhaps matches TRBD1 (6 bases). V lost 5 bases and J lost 4, with 14 bases in between. The germline gives CDR1 LNHDA, CDR2 SQIVND (reference sequence). The CDR3 sequence is 15 residues long. The CDR3 protein is CASSRRQVINEKLFF. The CDR3 DNA follows: TGTGCCAGTAGTCGGAGACAGGTGATTAATGAAAAACTGTTTTTT.

Turning to this clone: This sample includes further DNA sequences coding for the same CDR3. CDR3 sequence: CASSRQGNYGYTF. The CDR3 coding sequence is TGTGCCAGCAGTCGACAGGGGAACTATGGCTACACCTTC. The chain joins TRBV12-3 or TRBV12-4 to TRBJ1-2; 8 nucleotides match TRBD1. V was pared by 5 bases and J by 2 bases, with 1 base of the junction left unmatched. The CDR3 is made up of 13 amino acids.

This chain joins TRBV27 and TRBJ1-5, with TRBD1 identical over 8 bases. This CDR3 spans 15 amino acids. Germline V gene lookup returns CDR1 MNHEY and CDR2 SMNVEV (reference sequence). Trimming took 5 bases from V and 6 from J; bases not matched to a gene: 9. In nucleotides, the CDR3 is TGTGCCAGCAGTCCGCTAGACAGGGGAGCTCAGCCCCAGCATTTT. It translates to CASSPLDRGAQPQHF.

The J gene is TRBJ1-1, the V gene TRBV6-5; tentative D call: TRBD1 (6 bases). Germline V gene sequence: CDR1 MNHEY, CDR2 SVGAGI. V lost 8 bases to trimming and J lost 3 bases, with 16 bases between them. This CDR3 is built from 14 residues. As DNA, the CDR3 is TGTGCCAGCCTCAGGAGGGGGGGTGACACTGAAGCTTTCTTT. Translating it yields CASLRRGGDTEAFF.

The V and J genes are TRBV7-3 and TRBJ1-2; possible D gene TRBD1, 5 bases. Germline V gene data show CDR1 as SGHTA and CDR2 as FQGTGA. CDR3 length: 16 amino acids. Trimming left V 0 bases short and J 2 bases short, with 13 bases between. The CDR3 DNA reads as TGTGCCAGCAGCTTAACGTCAGGGCCCAAAAACTATGGCTACACCTTC. This translates into CASSLTSGPKNYGYTF.

The chain recombines TRBV5-1 with TRBJ2-7; 9 nucleotides align to TRBD2. CDR1 SGHRS and CDR2 YFSETQ come from the germline V gene. The ends lost 0 bases at V and 1 base at J; junction bases unmatched: 17. The CDR3 covers 20 residues. The chain's CDR3 is CASSLERGAWGSTSSYEQYF. The CDR3 DNA follows: TGCGCCAGCAGCTTGGAGCGGGGGGCGTGGGGGTCTACTTCATCCTACGAGCAGTACTTC. Based on the CDR3 plus reference TRBV5-1 and TRBJ2-7, the full variable domain is KAGVTQTPRYLIKTRGQQVTLSCSPISGHRSVSWYQQTPGQGLQFLFEYFSETQRNKGNFPGRFSGRQFSNSRSEMNVSTLELGDSALYLCASSLERGAWGSTSSYEQYFGPGTRLTVT.

The chain uses TRBV6-5 and TRBJ1-1, with D perhaps matching TRBD1 (6 bases). The CDR3 contains 13 residues. V lost 5 bases, J lost 4 bases, and 11 bases lay in between. The germline CDR1 and CDR2 sequences are MNHEY and SVGAGI. CDR3 loop: CASSLGGVTEAFF. In nucleotides, the CDR3 is TGTGCCAGCAGTCTAGGGGGTGTCACTGAAGCTTTCTTT.